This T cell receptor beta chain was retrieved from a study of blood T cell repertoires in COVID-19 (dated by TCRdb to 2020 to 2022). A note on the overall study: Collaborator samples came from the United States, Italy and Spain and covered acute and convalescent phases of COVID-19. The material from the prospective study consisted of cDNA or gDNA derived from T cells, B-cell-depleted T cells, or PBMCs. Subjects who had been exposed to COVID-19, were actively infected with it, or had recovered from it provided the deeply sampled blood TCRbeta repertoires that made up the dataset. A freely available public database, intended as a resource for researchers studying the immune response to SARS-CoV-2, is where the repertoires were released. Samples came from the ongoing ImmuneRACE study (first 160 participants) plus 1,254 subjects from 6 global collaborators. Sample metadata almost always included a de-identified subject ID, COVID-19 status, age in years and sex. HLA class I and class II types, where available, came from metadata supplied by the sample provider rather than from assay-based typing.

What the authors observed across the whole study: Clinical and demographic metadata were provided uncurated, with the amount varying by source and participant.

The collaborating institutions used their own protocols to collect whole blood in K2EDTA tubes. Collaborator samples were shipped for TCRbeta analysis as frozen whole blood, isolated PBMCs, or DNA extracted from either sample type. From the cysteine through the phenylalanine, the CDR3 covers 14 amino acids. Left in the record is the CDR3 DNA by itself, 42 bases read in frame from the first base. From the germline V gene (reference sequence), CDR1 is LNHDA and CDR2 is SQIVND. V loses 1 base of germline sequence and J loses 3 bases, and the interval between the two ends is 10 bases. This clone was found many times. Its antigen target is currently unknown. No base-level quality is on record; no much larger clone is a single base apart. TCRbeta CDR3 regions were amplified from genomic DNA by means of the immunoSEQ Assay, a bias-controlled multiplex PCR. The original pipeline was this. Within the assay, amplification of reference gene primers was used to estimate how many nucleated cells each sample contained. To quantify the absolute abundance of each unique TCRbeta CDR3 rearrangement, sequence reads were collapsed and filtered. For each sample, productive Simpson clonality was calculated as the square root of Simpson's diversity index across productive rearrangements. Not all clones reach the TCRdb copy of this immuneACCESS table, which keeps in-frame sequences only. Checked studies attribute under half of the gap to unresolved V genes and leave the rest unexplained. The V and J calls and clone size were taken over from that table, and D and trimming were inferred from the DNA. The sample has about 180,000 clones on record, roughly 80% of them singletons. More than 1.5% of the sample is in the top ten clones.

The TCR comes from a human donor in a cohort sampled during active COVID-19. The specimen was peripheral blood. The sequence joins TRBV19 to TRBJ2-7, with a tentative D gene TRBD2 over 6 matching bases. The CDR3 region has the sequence CASSIALAGYEQYF. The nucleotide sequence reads TGTGCCAGTAGTATAGCACTAGCAGGCTACGAGCAGTACTTC.